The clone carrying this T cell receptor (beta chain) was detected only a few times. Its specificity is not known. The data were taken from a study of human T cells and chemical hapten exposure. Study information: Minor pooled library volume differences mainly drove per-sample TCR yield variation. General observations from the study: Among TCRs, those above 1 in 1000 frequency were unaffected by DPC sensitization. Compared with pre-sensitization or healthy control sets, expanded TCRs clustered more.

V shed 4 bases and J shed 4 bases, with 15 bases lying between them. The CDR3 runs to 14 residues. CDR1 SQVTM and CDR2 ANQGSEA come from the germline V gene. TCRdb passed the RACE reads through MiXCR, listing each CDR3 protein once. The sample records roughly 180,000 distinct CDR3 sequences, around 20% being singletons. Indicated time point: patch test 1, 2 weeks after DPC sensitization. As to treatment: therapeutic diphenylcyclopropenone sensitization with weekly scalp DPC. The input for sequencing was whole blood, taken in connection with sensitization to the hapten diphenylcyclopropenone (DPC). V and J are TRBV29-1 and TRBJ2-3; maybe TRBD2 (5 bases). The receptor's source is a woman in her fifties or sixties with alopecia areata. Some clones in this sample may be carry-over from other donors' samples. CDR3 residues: CSVVIAGGSDTQYF. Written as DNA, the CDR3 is TGCAGCGTTGTTATTGCGGGTGGGTCAGATACGCAGTATTTT.